The 20 T cell receptor beta chains below were found in one sample sequenced in a study of blood T cell repertoires in COVID-19. Profiling relied on immunoSEQ multiplex PCR, and the TCRdb table lists in-frame clones only, not all of them. The top ten hold around a sixth of the sample, which has 15,000 to 20,000 clones, about nine tenths seen once. Specimen: peripheral blood. The source is a man in his forties or fifties with active COVID-19.

The rearrangement links TRBV4-3 to TRBJ2-2; TRBD2 is a possible D gene (6 bases). The CDR3 has 19 amino acids. CDR1 and CDR2 from the germline V gene are LGHNA and YSLEER. The V and J ends lost 0 bases and 3 bases respectively, with 20 bases between them. The CDR3 nucleotides are TGCGCCAGCAGCCAAGATGCCGCGGTCGGGGGTTGGGACACCGGGGAGCTGTTTTTT. Residues: CASSQDAAVGGWDTGELFF.

The genes are TRBV2 and TRBJ1-1, with a tentative D call TRBD1 (6 bases). There are 15 residues in the CDR3. The V end lost 3 bases, the J end lost 3 bases, and 14 bases lay between the germline ends. CDR1 and CDR2 (germline): SNHLY, FYNNEI. The CDR3 loop reads CASSEMGAGDTEAFF. The CDR3 coding sequence is TGTGCCAGCAGTGAGATGGGGGCGGGGGACACTGAAGCTTTCTTT.

The CDR3 sequence: CASSISKGDQPQHF. The CDR3 DNA is TGTGCCAGTAGTATCAGTAAGGGGGATCAGCCCCAGCATTTT. The genes are TRBV19 and TRBJ1-5; possibly TRBD1 for D (6 bases). V shed 3 bases and J shed 5 bases, with 11 bases lying between them. The CDR3 is 14 residues long. Germline lookup yields CDR1 LNHDA and CDR2 SQIVND (reference sequence).

The rearrangement uses TRBV7-2 and TRBJ2-7, with TRBD1 matching 7 bases. Trimming at V came to 2 bases and at J to 11 bases, leaving 6 bases not matched to a gene. The CDR3 totals 12 residues. Germline V CDR1 and CDR2: SGHTA, FQGNSA. The CDR3 bases are TGTGCCAGCAGCTTATCGGACAGGCCGGAGTACTTC. Its translation is CASSLSDRPEYF.

CDR3 nucleotide sequence: TGTGCCAGCAGCCCCCCGGGACAGGGGAACACCGGGGAGCTGTTTTTT. It encodes CASSPPGQGNTGELFF. The chain links TRBV7-9 to TRBJ2-2; 9 bases map to TRBD1. The CDR3 extends over 16 amino acids. Germline-derived CDR1 and CDR2 are SEHNR and FQNEAQ (reference sequence). J lost 1 base, V lost 5 bases, and 5 bases had no gene match.

The gene calls are TRBV4-3 and TRBJ2-1; D remains ambiguous. This CDR3 comprises 14 residues. The V gene's germline CDR1 is LGHNA and CDR2 YSLEER. V was shortened by 1 base and J by 9 bases, with 13 bases between the two germline ends. The CDR3 nucleotides are TGCGCCAGCAGCCAAGTGTCTGACATCCCTGAGCAGTTCTTC. This gives the protein CASSQVSDIPEQFF.

The CDR3 is CASSFLRWRMNTGELFF. The DNA for the CDR3 is TGTGCCAGCAGTTTCCTCCGTTGGCGGATGAACACCGGGGAGCTGTTTTTT. The chain recombines TRBV27 with TRBJ2-2, with D unclear. V lost 3 bases and J lost 1, with 15 bases in between. The germline gives CDR1 MNHEY, CDR2 SMNVEV (reference sequence). This CDR3 has 17 residues.

This rearrangement joins TRBV7-9 to TRBJ2-5; 11 bases align to TRBD2. V shed 5 bases, J shed 4 bases, and the junction held 9 bases outside the gene matches. The CDR3 totals 16 residues. Per germline, CDR1 SEHNR and CDR2 FQNEAQ (reference sequence). The CDR3 DNA reads TGTGCCAGCAGCCGGTCTAGCGGGAGGTGGGGAGAGACCCAGTACTTC. This gives the protein CASSRSSGRWGETQYF.

The chain has TRBV4-3 and TRBJ2-1; no clear D gene. Between the trimmed V and J ends, which lost 1 base and 0 bases, there was a span of 10 bases. The CDR3 contains 16 residues. The germline V gene has CDR1 LGHNA and CDR2 YSLEER. CDR3: CASSQGGPHSYNEQFF. In DNA, the CDR3 is TGCGCCAGCAGCCAAGGAGGTCCTCACTCCTACAATGAGCAGTTCTTC.

The chain carries TRBV28 and TRBJ1-2, with a weak D call TRBD1 (5 bases). Germline CDR1 MDHEN, CDR2 SYDVKM. The CDR3 extends over 13 amino acids. Trimming took 6 bases from V and 8 from J, leaving 16 bases between them. The CDR3: CASSAGLPRGYTF. In DNA, the CDR3 is TGTGCCAGCAGCGCGGGACTGCCCAGGGGCTACACCTTC.

V usage is TRBV7-9 and J usage is TRBJ2-2, with TRBD1 identical over 9 bases. Germline CDR1 SEHNR, CDR2 FQNEAQ (reference sequence). The CDR3 runs to 14 residues. The V gene end was trimmed by 8 bases and the J gene end by 5 bases; junction bases not matched to a gene: 6. CDR3 amino acids: CASEQGAQTGELFF. Here the CDR3 DNA reads TGTGCCAGCGAACAGGGGGCGCAAACCGGGGAGCTGTTTTTT. Complete variable domain (other parts from reference TRBV7-9 and TRBJ2-2): DTGVSQNPRHKITKRGQNVTFRCDPISEHNRLYWYRQTLGQGPEFLTYFQNEAQLEKSRLLSDRFSAERPKGSFSTLEIQRTEQGDSAMYLCASEQGAQTGELFFGEGSRLTVL.

The chain couples TRBV29-1 to TRBJ2-7; TRBD2 matches 7 bases. The CDR3 has 14 amino acids. The J segment lost 1 base and the V segment lost 0 bases, leaving 3 bases of the junction unmatched. Germline V gene sequence: CDR1 SQVTM, CDR2 ANQGSEA. The CDR3 spells CSVEDPSGSYEQYF. CDR3 sequence (DNA): TGCAGCGTTGAAGACCCTAGCGGTTCCTACGAGCAGTACTTC.

The rearrangement uses TRBV28 and TRBJ1-2; possible D gene TRBD1, 6 bases. In germline, CDR1 is MDHEN, CDR2 SYDVKM. The CDR3 runs to 14 residues. V was trimmed by 5 bases and J by 3 bases, leaving 13 bases between them. The CDR3 DNA follows: TGTGCCAGCAGTCCCCCCGGGACATACTATGGCTACACCTTC. This translates into CASSPPGTYYGYTF.

The rearrangement joins TRBV27 to TRBJ2-7; TRBD2 agrees at 12 bases. The CDR3 loop spans 16 amino acids. With V trimmed by 5 bases and J by 7 bases, 12 bases remained unmatched. Per the germline V gene, CDR1 is MNHEY and CDR2 is SMNVEV (reference sequence). The CDR3, as DNA: TGTGCCAGCAGTCCTAGAGGACTAGCGGGACGAGGAGAGCAGTACTTC. Translating it yields CASSPRGLAGRGEQYF.

The chain joins TRBV6-5 to TRBJ1-1, with a weak D call TRBD1 (6 bases). CDR3 size: 15 residues. V was shortened by 6 bases and J by 6 bases, with 20 bases between the two germline ends. Germline loops: CDR1 MNHEY, CDR2 SVGAGI. DNA of the CDR3: TGTGCCAGCAGGCCCCTACAGGGTATGGCGGCTGAAGCTTTCTTT. It specifies CASRPLQGMAAEAFF.

This chain uses TRBV5-1 with TRBJ1-4; 8 bases fit TRBD1. The germline CDR1 and CDR2 sequences are SGHRS and YFSETQ. V was clipped by 6 bases and J by 0 bases; unmatched bases: 1. This CDR3 has 14 amino acids. The CDR3 DNA reads as TGCGCCAGCACACAGGGGGCAACTAATGAAAAACTGTTTTTT. Translated, it gives CASTQGATNEKLFF.

The J gene is TRBJ2-7, the V gene TRBV2; TRBD1 matches 11 bases. With 6 bases clipped from V and 4 bases from J, the junction kept 5 bases outside the gene matches. The CDR3 sequence is 14 residues long. Per the germline V gene, CDR1 is SNHLY and CDR2 is FYNNEI. CDR3 in DNA: TGTGCCAGCAGAGATGGGACAGGGGGATACGAGCAGTACTTC. Residues: CASRDGTGGYEQYF.

The chain uses TRBV6-6 and TRBJ2-7; D not resolved. Looked up from germline, CDR1 is MNHNY and CDR2 is SVGAGI (reference sequence). The germline V and J ends were trimmed by 6 bases and 3 bases, with 9 bases remaining between them. The CDR3 totals 12 residues. In DNA, the CDR3 is TGTGCCAGCAGACACGCGGACTACGAGCAGTACTTC. It encodes CASRHADYEQYF.

This rearrangement joins TRBV4-2 to TRBJ2-1; 7 bases line up with TRBD2. With V trimmed by 1 base and J by 2 bases, 5 bases remained unmatched. Germline V lookup: CDR1 LGHNA, CDR2 YNFKEQ. This CDR3 is 16 amino acids long. CDR3: CASSQAGEGPYNEQFF. CDR3 bases: TGTGCCAGCAGCCAAGCTGGGGAGGGCCCCTACAATGAGCAGTTCTTC.

The chain joins TRBV19 to TRBJ2-1; 11 positions agree with TRBD2. The V segment lost 3 bases and the J segment 10 bases; nucleotides outside the gene matches: 8. The V gene's germline CDR1 is LNHDA and CDR2 SQIVND (reference sequence). CDR3 length equals 15 residues. The CDR3 DNA reads TGTGCCAGTAGTATCCTAGCGGGAGGTGGTTCGGAGCAGTTCTTC. This translates into CASSILAGGGSEQFF.